The text below deals with one T cell receptor (beta chain). These data originate in a study of blood T cell repertoires in COVID-19. Overall study context: Samples of COVID-19 (acute and convalescent) were obtained from the United States, Italy and Spain. In each case, the material was cDNA or gDNA derived from T cells, B-cell-depleted T cells, or PBMCs.

In germline, CDR1 is SGDLS, CDR2 YYNGEE. Trimming took 2 bases from V and 0 from J; bases not matched to a gene: 0. The CDR3 totals 14 residues. As originally analysed: Reference gene primer amplification yielded estimated nucleated cell counts. The assay was immunoSEQ multiplex PCR, and TCRdb's table has in-frame clones only and misses some. The V and J calls and clone size are taken from that table; D and trimming were inferred from the DNA. Of over 250,000 clones in the sample, 88% were seen once. The material sequenced was peripheral blood. The V call is TRBV9, the J call TRBJ2-3; 7 bases are a match to TRBD1. This sequence was found in a woman aged 25 to 45 with acute or convalescent COVID-19. The CDR3 loop reads CASSVTGSTDTQYF. The CDR3 DNA sequence: TGTGCCAGCAGCGTGACAGGGAGCACAGATACGCAGTATTTT.